This T cell receptor (beta chain) was recovered during a study of blood T cell dynamics during melanoma immunotherapy. Time point: pre-treatment baseline. Libraries were prepared by immunoSEQ multiplex PCR; TCRdb keeps only in-frame clonotypes and omits some of them. The sample lists about 13,000 clones; roughly 94% were seen once. V shed 3 bases and J 5 bases; nucleotides not matched to a gene: 16. In germline, CDR1 is MNHNS, CDR2 SASEGT. The CDR3 has 18 residues. The origin of this receptor is a human donor with melanoma. The chain recombines TRBV6-1 with TRBJ2-3; 8 nucleotides line up with TRBD2. The starting material was effector memory CD8+ T cells from blood, obtained from a patient treated with checkpoint blockade. The CDR3 nucleotides read TGTGCCAGCAGTGAGGGCCGAGGGGACTCGGGAGGGAGAGATACGCAGTATTTT. Translation: CASSEGRGDSGGRDTQYF.